This passage covers 5 T cell receptor beta chains from one sample sequenced in a study of cytomegalovirus exposure and HLA in healthy donors. Use of 60 Vbeta and 13 Jbeta primers characterized the PCR. Measured with immunoSEQ multiplex PCR; TCRdb has only the in-frame clones, and not every one. The table shows tens of thousands of clones, with about 81% occurring only once. Sequenced material: PBMCs. These TCRs come from a man between 60 and 75 years old in good health and CMV-seronegative.

Worth noting for this clone: Sequence at one end of the junction differs from germline and may be a read error. V and J are TRBV7-9 and TRBJ1-2, with D tentatively TRBD1 (5 bases). The germline V gene has CDR1 SEHNR and CDR2 FQNEAQ (reference sequence). This CDR3 comprises 13 residues. The CDR3: CSSSLREDYGYTF. The DNA of the CDR3 is TGTTCCAGCAGCCTCAGGGAGGACTATGGCTACACCTTC.

The chain combines TRBV2 with TRBJ2-6; no clear D gene. Germline lookup yields CDR1 SNHLY and CDR2 FYNNEI. The CDR3 has 15 residues. V was cut by 7 bases and J by 2 bases, with 12 bases left in between. The CDR3 DNA sequence: TGTGCCAGCACCCCCCCCGCGCCTGGGGCCAACGTCCTGACTTTC. Its translation is CASTPPAPGANVLTF.

This chain connects TRBV21-1 to TRBJ2-1; the table's D call TRBD2 went unverified against the DNA. TRBV21-1 is a pseudogene segment. The CDR3 has 18 residues. The CDR3 here is CASSKGGSGGRPYNEQFF. CDR3 in DNA: TGTGCCAGCAGCAAAGGCGGCTCGGGGGGGCGCCCCTACAATGAGCAGTTCTTC.

V is TRBV6-5 and J is TRBJ1-2; 9 bases agree with TRBD1. The CDR3 extends over 15 amino acids. Trimming at V came to 4 bases and at J to 7 bases, leaving 10 bases not matched to a gene. Germline CDR1 MNHEY, CDR2 SVGAGI. Here the CDR3 DNA reads TGTGCCAGCAGTTCCCGCGGGACAGGGCCCCGTGGCTACACCTTC. Translation gives CASSSRGTGPRGYTF.

The V call is TRBV5-4, the J call TRBJ2-7, with 9 bases that match TRBD1. Germline assignment: CDR1 SGHNT and CDR2 YYREEE (reference sequence). The CDR3 is 13 residues long. Trimming at V came to 4 bases and at J to 5 bases, leaving 4 bases not matched to a gene. CDR3 sequence: CASSMDRGHEQYF. The CDR3 DNA reads TGTGCCAGCAGCATGGACAGGGGCCACGAGCAGTACTTC.